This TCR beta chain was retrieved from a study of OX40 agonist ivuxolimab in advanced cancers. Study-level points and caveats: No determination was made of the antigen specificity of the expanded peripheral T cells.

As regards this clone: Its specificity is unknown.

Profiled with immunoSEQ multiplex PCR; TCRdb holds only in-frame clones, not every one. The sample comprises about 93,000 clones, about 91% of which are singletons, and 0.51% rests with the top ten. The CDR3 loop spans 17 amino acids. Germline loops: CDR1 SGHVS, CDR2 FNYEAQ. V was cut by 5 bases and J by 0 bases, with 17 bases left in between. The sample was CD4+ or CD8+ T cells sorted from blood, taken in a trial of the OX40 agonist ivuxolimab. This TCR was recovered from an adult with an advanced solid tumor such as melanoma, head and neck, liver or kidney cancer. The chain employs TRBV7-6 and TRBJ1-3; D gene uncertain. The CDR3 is CASSLTEVGSSGNTIYF. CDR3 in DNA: TGTGCCAGCAGCCTAACCGAGGTGGGGTCCTCTGGAAACACCATATATTTT.